The source of this T cell receptor beta chain is a study of T cell repertoires in cytomegalovirus infection. Study-wide context: Public TCR beta signatures marked donors with CMV infection and the matching HLA. Study-wide results and limits: Public TCR beta family frequency separated CMV-and-HLA carriers, including in an independent cohort. Clonotype analysis showed dominance of the ex vivo response by HLA-C-restricted CMV-specific TCR beta clonotypes.

The germline gives CDR1 MNHNY, CDR2 SVGAGI (reference sequence). The CDR3 runs to 16 residues. Losses at the gene ends were 2 bases for V and 7 bases for J; bases not matched to a gene: 11. For this clonotype: What it binds is unknown.

From the reads, TCRdb called clonotypes with MiXCR, one entry per CDR3 protein. The sample lists fewer than 650,000 distinct CDR3 sequences, just under 40% occurring once. This chain joins TRBV6-6 and TRBJ2-1, with 7 bases aligning to TRBD2. The receptor's source is a human donor in good health (CMV status not recorded). Some clones in this sample may be carry-over from other donors' samples. This specimen consisted of cultured PBMCs, obtained from culture after CMV antigen stimulation. Written as DNA, the CDR3 is TGTGCCAGCAGTTACCAGGGCGGGAGCCCCAGGAATGAGCAGTTCTTC. Translating gives CASSYQGGSPRNEQFF.